Sequencing of this T cell receptor beta chain was carried out in a study of long-term antiretroviral therapy in people with HIV. Overall study findings and caveats: Clonal expansions arising prior to ART prevailed in the repertoire at every time point. The study found narrower CDR3 length ranges in HIV repertoires than in controls. Data on ART adherence, viral resistance or therapy changes were unavailable.

Points on this clone: As yet, its antigen is unknown.

After removal of 4 bases from V and 1 base from J, the junction contained 9 bases not matched to a gene. Germline values: CDR1 SGHRS, CDR2 YFSETQ. The CDR3 is 18 residues long. Researchers report immunoSEQ v3.0 was run at survey level. It was 40,000-50,000 T-cell genomes per sample that sequencing targeted. This table comes from immunoSEQ multiplex PCR, and its TCRdb copy is limited to in-frame clones, with some not included. The sample holds approximately 26,000 clones; roughly 89% are singletons and the top ten take about 3.6%. The source material was unsorted PBMCs, sampled 1.8 years after starting antiretroviral therapy. The TCR originated in a woman under 30 with HIV. The chain recombines TRBV5-1 with TRBJ2-5; 14 bases map to TRBD2. In DNA, the CDR3 is TGCGCCAGCAGCGTATCCGGGACTAGCGGGAGCTCCCAAGAGACCCAGTACTTC. Protein: CASSVSGTSGSSQETQYF.